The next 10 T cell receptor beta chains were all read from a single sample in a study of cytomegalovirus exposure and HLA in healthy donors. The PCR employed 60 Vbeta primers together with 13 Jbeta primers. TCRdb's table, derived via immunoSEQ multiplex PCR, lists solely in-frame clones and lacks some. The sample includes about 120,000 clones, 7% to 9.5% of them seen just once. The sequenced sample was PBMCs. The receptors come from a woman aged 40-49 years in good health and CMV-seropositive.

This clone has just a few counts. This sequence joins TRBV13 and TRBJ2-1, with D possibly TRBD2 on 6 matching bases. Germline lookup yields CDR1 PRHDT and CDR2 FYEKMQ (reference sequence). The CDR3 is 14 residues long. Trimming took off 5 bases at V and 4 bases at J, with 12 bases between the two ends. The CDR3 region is CASSPGTLYNEQFF. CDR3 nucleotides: TGTGCCAGCAGCCCCGGGACTTTGTACAATGAGCAGTTCTTC. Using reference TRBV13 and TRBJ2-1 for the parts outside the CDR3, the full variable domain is AAGVIQSPRHLIKEKRETATLKCYPIPRHDTVYWYQQGPGQDPQFLISFYEKMQSDKGSIPDRFSAQQFSDYHSELNMSSLELGDSALYFCASSPGTLYNEQFFGPGTRLTVL.

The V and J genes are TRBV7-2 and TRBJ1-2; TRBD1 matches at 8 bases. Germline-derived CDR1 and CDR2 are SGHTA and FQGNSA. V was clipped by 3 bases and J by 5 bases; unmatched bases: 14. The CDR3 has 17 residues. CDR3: CASSFSSGQGAPYGYTF. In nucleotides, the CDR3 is TGTGCCAGCAGCTTTTCATCTGGGCAGGGGGCTCCATATGGCTACACCTTC.

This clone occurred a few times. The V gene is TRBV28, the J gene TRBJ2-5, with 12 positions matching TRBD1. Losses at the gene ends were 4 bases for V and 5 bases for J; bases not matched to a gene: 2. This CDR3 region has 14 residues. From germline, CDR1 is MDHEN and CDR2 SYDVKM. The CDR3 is CASSWGQGAETQYF. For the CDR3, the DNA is TGTGCCAGCAGTTGGGGACAGGGGGCCGAGACCCAGTACTTC.

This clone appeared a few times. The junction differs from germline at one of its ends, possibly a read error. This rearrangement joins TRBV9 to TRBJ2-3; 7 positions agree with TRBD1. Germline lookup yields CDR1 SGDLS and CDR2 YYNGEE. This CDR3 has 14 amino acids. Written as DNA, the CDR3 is TGTGCCAGCAGCGCGGGACAGACCACAGATATGCAGTATTTT. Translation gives CASSAGQTTDMQYF.

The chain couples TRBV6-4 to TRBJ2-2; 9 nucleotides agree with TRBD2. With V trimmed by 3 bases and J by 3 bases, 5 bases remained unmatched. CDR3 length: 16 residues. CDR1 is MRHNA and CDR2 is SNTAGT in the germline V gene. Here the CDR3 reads CASSDDSGGDTGELFF. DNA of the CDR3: TGTGCCAGCAGTGATGATAGCGGGGGTGACACCGGGGAGCTGTTTTTT.

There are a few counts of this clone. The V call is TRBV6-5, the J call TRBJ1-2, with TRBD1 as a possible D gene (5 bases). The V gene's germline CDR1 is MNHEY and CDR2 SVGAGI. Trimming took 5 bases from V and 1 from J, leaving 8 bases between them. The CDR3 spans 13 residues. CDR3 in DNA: TGTGCCAGCAGTGGGGGGGGTAACTATGGCTACACCTTC. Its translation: CASSGGGNYGYTF.

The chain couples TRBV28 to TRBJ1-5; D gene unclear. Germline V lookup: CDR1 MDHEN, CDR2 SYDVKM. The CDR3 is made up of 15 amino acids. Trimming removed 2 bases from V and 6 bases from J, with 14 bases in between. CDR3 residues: CASSLTMGGSQPQHF. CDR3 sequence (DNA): TGTGCCAGCAGTTTAACAATGGGTGGGAGTCAGCCCCAGCATTTT.

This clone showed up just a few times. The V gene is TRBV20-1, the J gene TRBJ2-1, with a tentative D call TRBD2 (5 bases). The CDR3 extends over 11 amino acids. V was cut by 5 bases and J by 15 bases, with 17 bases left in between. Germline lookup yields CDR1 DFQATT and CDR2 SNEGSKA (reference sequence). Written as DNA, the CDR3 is TGCAGTGCTCCCCGGTTTGAGGGCTTGTTCTTC. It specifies CSAPRFEGLFF.

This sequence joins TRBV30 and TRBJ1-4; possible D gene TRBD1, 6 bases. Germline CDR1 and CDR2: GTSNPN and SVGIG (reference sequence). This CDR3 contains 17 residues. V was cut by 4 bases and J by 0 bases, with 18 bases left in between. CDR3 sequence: CAWTSLTGRATNEKLFF. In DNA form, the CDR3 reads TGTGCCTGGACCTCATTGACAGGCCGAGCAACTAATGAAAAACTGTTTTTT.

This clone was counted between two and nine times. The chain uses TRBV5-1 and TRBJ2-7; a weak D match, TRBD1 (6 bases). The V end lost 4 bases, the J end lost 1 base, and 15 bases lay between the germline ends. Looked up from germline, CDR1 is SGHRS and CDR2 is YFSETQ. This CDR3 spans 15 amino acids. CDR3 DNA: TGCGCCAGCAGCACAGGGCCCGTCGAATCCTACGAGCAGTACTTC. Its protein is CASSTGPVESYEQYF.